This paragraph covers one T cell receptor (beta chain) sequence. Its cognate antigen is unknown. This entry is derived from a study of cytomegalovirus exposure and HLA in healthy donors. Measured with immunoSEQ multiplex PCR; TCRdb has only the in-frame clones, and not every one. The sample gives 120,000 to 150,000 clones, roughly 89% of which show up once; 4.5% is in the top ten. Separation from the approximately 660-subject first cohort characterized the 120-subject validation cohort, to which the donors belonged. With 1 base clipped from V and 8 bases from J, the junction kept 4 bases outside the gene matches. The V gene's germline CDR1 is SGHTA and CDR2 FQGTGA. CDR3 length: 13 amino acids. General observations from the study: The authors listed about 170 TCR beta chains as cytomegalovirus-associated.

The receptor comes from a man aged 18-30 years in good health and CMV-seropositive. The material sequenced was PBMCs. This rearrangement joins TRBV7-3 to TRBJ1-2, with 7 bases aligning to TRBD1. The CDR3 region is CASSLRGQLGYTF. As DNA, the CDR3 is TGTGCCAGCAGCTTAAGGGGACAGTTAGGCTACACCTTC.